This T cell receptor beta chain was captured by sequencing in a study of CD8 T cells in ankylosing spondylitis. Broader study findings: There was reportedly significant enrichment of clones that were disease-linked in matched ankylosing spondylitis synovial fluid.

TCRdb fed the 5' RACE reads into MiXCR, producing one record per CDR3 protein. The sample consists of 25,000 to 35,000 distinct CDR3 sequences, around 5% of them appearing once. About this clonotype: The antigen remains unidentified.

Germline CDR1 SGDLS, CDR2 YYNGEE. With 1 base clipped from V and 3 bases from J, the junction kept 5 bases outside the gene matches. The CDR3 has 17 amino acids. The V and J genes are TRBV9 and TRBJ2-1, with TRBD2 matching over 12 bases. Sequenced: blood, either unsorted or a sorted T cell fraction (not recorded which). This receptor was taken from a female donor with ankylosing spondylitis or in good health (not recorded which). The CDR3 is CASSVNGLAGYYNEQFF. The CDR3 nucleotides are TGTGCCAGCAGCGTAAATGGACTAGCGGGGTACTACAATGAGCAGTTCTTC. Together with reference TRBV9 and TRBJ2-1, the CDR3 gives the full variable domain: DSGVTQTPKHLITATGQRVTLRCSPRSGDLSVYWYQQSLDQGLQFLIQYYNGEERAKGNILERFSAQQFPDLHSELNLSSLELGDSALYFCASSVNGLAGYYNEQFFGPGTRLTVL.